The 10 T cell receptor beta chains below were found in one sample sequenced in a study of blood T cell repertoires in COVID-19 (dated by TCRdb to the early 2020s). Library preparation used the immunoSEQ multiplex PCR assay. In its TCRdb copy, this immuneACCESS table keeps in-frame sequences only and misses some clones. Where compared with another copy, unresolved V genes explain less than half of these, and the others have no known cause. This sample comprises approximately 94,000 clones, about 93% of them detected only once. The ten largest clones capture around 3.9% of the sample. Sequencing was performed on peripheral blood. The origin of the receptors is a woman between 50 and 59 years old in a cohort sampled during active COVID-19.

This clone has only a few counts. The V and J genes are TRBV2 and TRBJ1-5; possibly TRBD1 for D (5 bases). The germline V and J ends were trimmed by 2 bases and 11 bases, with 13 bases remaining between them. From germline, CDR1 is SNHLY and CDR2 FYNNEI. CDR3 length: 13 residues. The CDR3 DNA follows: TGTGCCAGCAGTGAAAGTTGGGCCAGGGCCCAGCATTTT. It specifies CASSESWARAQHF.

This sequence joins TRBV7-9 and TRBJ2-2; 7 bases align to TRBD2. The germline V gene encodes CDR1 SEHNR and CDR2 FQNEAQ (reference sequence). V lost 1 base and J lost 4; bases outside the gene matches: 3. This CDR3 is 15 amino acids long. This CDR3 is CASSLGRGSTGELFF. The DNA of the CDR3 is TGTGCCAGCAGCTTAGGGCGGGGGAGCACCGGGGAGCTGTTTTTT.

The chain recombines TRBV7-2 with TRBJ2-3, with 9 bases that match TRBD2. With 2 bases clipped from V and 5 bases from J, the junction kept 5 bases outside the gene matches. The CDR3 contains 15 residues. CDR1 and CDR2 (germline): SGHTA, FQGNSA. The CDR3 coding sequence is TGTGCCAGCAGCTTATTAGCGGGAGTGGGAGATACGCAGTATTTT. Its translation is CASSLLAGVGDTQYF.

The chain uses TRBV6-5 and TRBJ2-1, with 7 bases lining up with TRBD2. The germline gives CDR1 MNHEY, CDR2 SVGAGI. V shed 0 bases and J 10 bases; nucleotides not matched to a gene: 0. This CDR3 is built from 12 residues. The CDR3: CASSYSGREQFF. The CDR3 nucleotides read TGTGCCAGCAGTTACTCCGGGAGGGAGCAGTTCTTC.

This rearrangement joins TRBV5-1 to TRBJ2-7; 11 nucleotides match TRBD2. Germline CDR1 is SGHRS and CDR2 is YFSETQ. The J segment lost 0 bases and the V segment lost 1 base, leaving 3 bases of the junction unmatched. The CDR3 loop spans 16 amino acids. The CDR3, as DNA: TGCGCCAGCAGCTTGAGTAGCGGGAGGGCCTCCTACGAGCAGTACTTC. As protein: CASSLSSGRASYEQYF.

The chain combines TRBV6-5 with TRBJ1-2; 9 bases map to TRBD1. Germline V CDR1 and CDR2: MNHEY, SVGAGI. The J segment lost 7 bases and the V segment lost 6 bases, leaving 9 bases of the junction unmatched. The length of the CDR3 is 14 residues. CDR3 region: CASRTTGGGGGYTF. The CDR3 DNA sequence: TGTGCCAGCAGAACCACAGGGGGCGGAGGTGGCTACACCTTC.

The chain is built from TRBV3-1 (or the pseudogene TRBV3-2) and TRBJ1-2, with unresolved D. The CDR3 sequence is 14 residues long. The V and J ends lost 4 bases and 7 bases respectively, with 16 bases between them. Germline CDR1 LGHDT, CDR2 YNNKEL (reference sequence). Here the CDR3 reads CASSLLRSPAGYTF. CDR3 in DNA: TGTGCCAGCAGCCTCCTAAGGAGCCCAGCTGGCTACACCTTC.

The CDR3 DNA is TGTGCCAGCAGCTTCAGCCTGCTAGTACCGTATTTT. This codes for CASSFSLLVPYF. The chain employs TRBV5-8 and TRBJ2-3; no definite D call. The CDR3 spans 12 residues. Germline loops: CDR1 SGHTS, CDR2 YDEGEE. Trimming left V 2 bases short and J 14 bases short, with 15 bases between.

The rearrangement links TRBV3-1 (or the pseudogene TRBV3-2) to TRBJ1-2, with D hard to call. This CDR3 contains 12 residues. Germline V gene data show CDR1 as LGHDT and CDR2 as YNNKEL (reference sequence). V gave up 1 base and J gave up 8 bases, with 8 bases separating them. As DNA, the CDR3 is TGTGCCAGCAGCCAAGTCCCCGTAGGCTACACCTTC. It codes for CASSQVPVGYTF.

The chain joins TRBV30 to TRBJ1-2, with D perhaps matching TRBD1 (5 bases). V gave up 2 bases and J gave up 6 bases, with 13 bases separating them. Per germline, CDR1 GTSNPN and CDR2 SVGIG (reference sequence). This CDR3 comprises 13 residues. CDR3 amino acids: CAWSWGETDGYTF. In nucleotides, the CDR3 is TGTGCCTGGAGTTGGGGGGAGACAGATGGCTACACCTTC.